Listed here is a single T cell receptor beta chain. CDR3 length equals 18 residues. The V end was cut by 5 bases, the J end by 5 bases, with 28 bases between. Germline V gives CDR1 PRHDT, CDR2 FYEKMQ (reference sequence). This specimen comes from a study of shared clonotypes between healthy human individuals. Assay used: immunoSEQ multiplex PCR; TCRdb lists only in-frame clones, some missing. The repertoire consists of 1.5 million to 2.5 million clones, with about 95% occurring once and the leading ten covering 1% to 1.5%. Naive CD8 cells lacked CD45RO, underwent positive selection for CCR7 and left out terminally differentiated effector memory CD45RA+ cells.

What was sequenced was naive CD8+ T cells sorted from blood. The chain couples TRBV13 to TRBJ2-7; TRBD2 might be the D (6 bases). This sequence originates from a man between 18 and 35 years old in good health. The CDR3 protein is CASSPGWGTGTWPDEQYF. As DNA, the CDR3 is TGTGCCAGCAGCCCCGGGTGGGGTACCGGGACTTGGCCCGACGAGCAGTACTTC. The full variable domain, its missing parts supplied by reference TRBV13 and TRBJ2-7, is AAGVIQSPRHLIKEKRETATLKCYPIPRHDTVYWYQQGPGQDPQFLISFYEKMQSDKGSIPDRFSAQQFSDYHSELNMSSLELGDSALYFCASSPGWGTGTWPDEQYFGPGTRLTVT.